This T cell receptor (beta chain) was obtained from a study of cytotoxic CD8 clonotypes in ibrutinib-treated CLL. Trimming took 4 bases from V and 7 from J; bases not matched to a gene: 10. This CDR3 comprises 14 residues. The germline gives CDR1 SGDLS, CDR2 YYNGEE. Study results and caveats: Public clonotypes were rare and shrank or held steady on treatment.

The method was immunoSEQ multiplex PCR; TCRdb's version includes in-frame clones alone and lacks a portion of them. The sample includes around 92,000 clones, about 74% of them seen just once. For this clone: Antigen unknown.

The starting material was PBMCs, obtained after 24 months of ibrutinib treatment. The rearrangement uses TRBV9 and TRBJ2-7, with TRBD2 matching over 8 bases. The clonotype originates from a human donor with chronic lymphocytic leukemia. As DNA, the CDR3 is TGTGCCAGCAGCCCACGGGCGGGAGGAGGTGAGCAGTACTTC. Translated, it gives CASSPRAGGGEQYF.